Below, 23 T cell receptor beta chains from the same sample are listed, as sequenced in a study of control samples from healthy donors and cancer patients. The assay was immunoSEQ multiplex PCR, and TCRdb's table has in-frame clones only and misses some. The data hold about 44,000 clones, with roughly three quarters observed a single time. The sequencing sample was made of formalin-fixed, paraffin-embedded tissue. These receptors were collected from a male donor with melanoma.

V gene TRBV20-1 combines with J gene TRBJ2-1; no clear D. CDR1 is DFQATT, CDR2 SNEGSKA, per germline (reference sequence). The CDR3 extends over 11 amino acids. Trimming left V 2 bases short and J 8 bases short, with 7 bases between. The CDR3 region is CSARHLDEQFF. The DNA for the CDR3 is TGCAGTGCTAGACATCTTGATGAGCAGTTCTTC.

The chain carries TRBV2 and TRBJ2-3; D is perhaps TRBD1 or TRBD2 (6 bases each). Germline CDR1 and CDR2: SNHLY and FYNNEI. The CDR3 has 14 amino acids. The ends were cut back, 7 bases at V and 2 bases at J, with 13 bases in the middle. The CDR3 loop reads CASKGGGYTDTQYF. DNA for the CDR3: TGTGCCAGCAAGGGGGGCGGCTACACAGATACGCAGTATTTT.

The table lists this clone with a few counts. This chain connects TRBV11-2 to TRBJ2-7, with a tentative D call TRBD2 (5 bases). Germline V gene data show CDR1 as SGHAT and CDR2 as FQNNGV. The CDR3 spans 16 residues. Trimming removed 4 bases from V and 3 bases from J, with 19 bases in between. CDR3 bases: TGTGCCAGCAGCTCCTCGGGAAATAACCCCCTCTACGAGCAGTACTTC. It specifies CASSSSGNNPLYEQYF. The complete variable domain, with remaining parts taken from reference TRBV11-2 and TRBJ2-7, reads EAGVAQSPRYKIIEKRQSVAFWCNPISGHATLYWYQQILGQGPKLLIQFQNNGVVDDSQLPKDRFSAERLKGVDSTLKIQPAKLEDSAVYLCASSSSGNNPLYEQYFGPGTRLTVT.

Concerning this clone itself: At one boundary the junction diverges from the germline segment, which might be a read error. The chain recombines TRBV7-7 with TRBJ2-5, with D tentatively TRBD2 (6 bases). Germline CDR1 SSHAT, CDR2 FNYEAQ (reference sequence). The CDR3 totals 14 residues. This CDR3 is CASSLGLYQETQYF. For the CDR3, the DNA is TGTGCTAGCAGCTTGGGACTTTACCAAGAGACCCAGTACTTC.

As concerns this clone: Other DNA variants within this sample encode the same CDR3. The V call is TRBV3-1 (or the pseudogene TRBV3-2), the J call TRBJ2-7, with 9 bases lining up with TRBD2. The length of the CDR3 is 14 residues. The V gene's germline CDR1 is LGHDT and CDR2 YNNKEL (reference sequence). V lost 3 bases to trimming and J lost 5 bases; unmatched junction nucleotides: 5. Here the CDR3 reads CASSHASGIDEQYF. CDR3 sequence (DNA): TGTGCCAGCAGCCATGCTAGCGGGATAGACGAGCAGTACTTC.

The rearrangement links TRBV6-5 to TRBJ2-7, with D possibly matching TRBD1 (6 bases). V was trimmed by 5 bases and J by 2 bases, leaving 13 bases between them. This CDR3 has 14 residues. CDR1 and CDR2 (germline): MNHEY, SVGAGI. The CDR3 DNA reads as TGTGCCAGCAGTCCCCGGACAGAGACCTACGAGCAGTACTTC. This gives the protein CASSPRTETYEQYF.

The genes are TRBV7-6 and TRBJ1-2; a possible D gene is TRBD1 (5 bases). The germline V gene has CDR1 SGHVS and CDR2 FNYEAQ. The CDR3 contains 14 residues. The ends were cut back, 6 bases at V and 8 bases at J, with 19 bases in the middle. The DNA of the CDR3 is TGTGCCAGCAGACCGACCGGGGCGGAAGGGGGCTACACCTTC. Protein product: CASRPTGAEGGYTF.

The CDR3 DNA sequence: TGTGCCAGCAGCTCTATGCTAGCGGCGCCCCCTGAGACCCAGTACTTC. Translating it yields CASSSMLAAPPETQYF. The chain carries TRBV7-9 and TRBJ2-5; TRBD2 matches at 7 bases. This CDR3 comprises 16 residues. With V trimmed by 4 bases and J by 5 bases, 13 bases remained unmatched. CDR1 SEHNR and CDR2 FQNEAQ come from the germline V gene (reference sequence).

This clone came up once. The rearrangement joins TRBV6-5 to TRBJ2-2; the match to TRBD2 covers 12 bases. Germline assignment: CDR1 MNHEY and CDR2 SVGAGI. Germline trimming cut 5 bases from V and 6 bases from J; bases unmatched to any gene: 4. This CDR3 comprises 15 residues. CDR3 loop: CASSTTSGRSGELFF. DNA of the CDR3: TGTGCCAGCAGTACGACTAGCGGGAGATCCGGGGAGCTGTTTTTT.

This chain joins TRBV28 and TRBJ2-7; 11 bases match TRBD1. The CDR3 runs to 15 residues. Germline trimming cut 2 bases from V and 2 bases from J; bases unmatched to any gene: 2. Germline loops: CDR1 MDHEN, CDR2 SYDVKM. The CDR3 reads CASSLRGQGAYEQYF. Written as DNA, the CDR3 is TGTGCCAGCAGTTTAAGGGGACAGGGGGCCTACGAGCAGTACTTC.

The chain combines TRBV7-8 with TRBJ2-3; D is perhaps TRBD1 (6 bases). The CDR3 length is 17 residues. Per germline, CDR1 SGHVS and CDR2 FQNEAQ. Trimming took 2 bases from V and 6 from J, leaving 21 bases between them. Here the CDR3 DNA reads TGTGCCAGCAGCTTACGGAGGACAGTTGGGCAGCGCGATACGCAGTATTTT. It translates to CASSLRRTVGQRDTQYF.

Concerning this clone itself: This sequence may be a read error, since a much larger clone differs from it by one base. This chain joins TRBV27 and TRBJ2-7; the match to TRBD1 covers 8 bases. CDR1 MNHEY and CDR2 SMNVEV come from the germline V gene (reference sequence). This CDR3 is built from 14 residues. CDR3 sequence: CTSSLFRGQGEQYF. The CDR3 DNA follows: TGTACCAGCAGTTTATTCAGGGGGCAGGGCGAGCAGTACTTC.

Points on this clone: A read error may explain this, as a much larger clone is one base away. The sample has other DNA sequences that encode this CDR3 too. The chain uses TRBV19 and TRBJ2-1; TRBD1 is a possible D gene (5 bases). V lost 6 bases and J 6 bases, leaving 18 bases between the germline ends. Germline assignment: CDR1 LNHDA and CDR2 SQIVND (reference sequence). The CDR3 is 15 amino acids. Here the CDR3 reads CASRIQATQGNEQFF. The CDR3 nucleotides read TGTGCCAGTAGAATACAGGCTACCCAAGGCAATGAGCAGTTCTTC.

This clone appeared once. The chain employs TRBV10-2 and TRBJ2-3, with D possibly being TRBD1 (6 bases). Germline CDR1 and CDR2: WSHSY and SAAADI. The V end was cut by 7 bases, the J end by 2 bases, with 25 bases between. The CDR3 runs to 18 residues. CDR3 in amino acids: CASNPESGTPPHTDTQYF. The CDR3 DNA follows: TGCGCCAGCAACCCGGAGTCGGGGACACCCCCCCACACAGATACGCAGTATTTT.

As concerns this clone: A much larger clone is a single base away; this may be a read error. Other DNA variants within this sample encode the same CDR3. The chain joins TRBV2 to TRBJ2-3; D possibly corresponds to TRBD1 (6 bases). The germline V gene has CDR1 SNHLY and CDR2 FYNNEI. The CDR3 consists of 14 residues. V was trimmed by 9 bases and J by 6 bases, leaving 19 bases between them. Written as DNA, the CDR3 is TGTGCCAGTACTCCACAGGGCAGTGTGGATACGCAGTATTTT. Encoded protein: CASTPQGSVDTQYF.

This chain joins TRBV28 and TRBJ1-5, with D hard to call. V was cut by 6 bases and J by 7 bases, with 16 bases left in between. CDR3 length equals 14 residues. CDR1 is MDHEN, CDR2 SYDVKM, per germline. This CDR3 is CASSPAASRQPQHF. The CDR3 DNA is TGTGCCAGCAGCCCCGCAGCGAGCAGGCAGCCCCAGCATTTT.

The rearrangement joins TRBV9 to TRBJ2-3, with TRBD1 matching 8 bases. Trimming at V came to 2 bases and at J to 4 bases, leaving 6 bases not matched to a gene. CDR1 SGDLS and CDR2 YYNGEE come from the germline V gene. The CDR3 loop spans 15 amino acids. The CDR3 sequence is CASSVTQGAADTQYF. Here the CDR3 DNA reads TGTGCCAGCAGCGTTACGCAGGGGGCTGCAGATACGCAGTATTTT.

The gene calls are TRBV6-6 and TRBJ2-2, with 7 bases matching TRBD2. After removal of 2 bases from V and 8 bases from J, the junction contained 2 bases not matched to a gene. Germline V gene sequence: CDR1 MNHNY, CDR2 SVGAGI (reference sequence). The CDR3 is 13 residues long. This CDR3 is CASSYTGGGELFF. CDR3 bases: TGTGCCAGCAGTTACACGGGGGGTGGGGAGCTGTTTTTT.

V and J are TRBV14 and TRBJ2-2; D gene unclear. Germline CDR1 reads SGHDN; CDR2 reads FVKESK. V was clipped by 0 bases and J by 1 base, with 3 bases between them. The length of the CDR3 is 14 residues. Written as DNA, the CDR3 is TGTGCCAGCAGCCAAGATTGGAACACCGGGGAGCTGTTTTTT. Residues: CASSQDWNTGELFF.

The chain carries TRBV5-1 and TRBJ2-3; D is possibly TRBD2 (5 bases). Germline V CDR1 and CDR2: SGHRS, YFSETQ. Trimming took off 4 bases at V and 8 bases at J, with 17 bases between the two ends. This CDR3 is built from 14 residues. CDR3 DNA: TGCGCCAGCAGCCCAGAGGGTACTTCGGGTACGCAGTATTTT. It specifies CASSPEGTSGTQYF. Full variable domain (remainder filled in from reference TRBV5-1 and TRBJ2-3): KAGVTQTPRYLIKTRGQQVTLSCSPISGHRSVSWYQQTPGQGLQFLFEYFSETQRNKGNFPGRFSGRQFSNSRSEMNVSTLELGDSALYLCASSPEGTSGTQYFGPGTRLTVL.

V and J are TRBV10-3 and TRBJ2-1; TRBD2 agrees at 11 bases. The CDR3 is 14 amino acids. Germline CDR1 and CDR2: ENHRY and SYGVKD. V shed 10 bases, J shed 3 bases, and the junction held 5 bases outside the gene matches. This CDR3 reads CATGGLADYNEQFF. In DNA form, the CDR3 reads TGTGCCACCGGGGGACTAGCGGACTACAATGAGCAGTTCTTC.

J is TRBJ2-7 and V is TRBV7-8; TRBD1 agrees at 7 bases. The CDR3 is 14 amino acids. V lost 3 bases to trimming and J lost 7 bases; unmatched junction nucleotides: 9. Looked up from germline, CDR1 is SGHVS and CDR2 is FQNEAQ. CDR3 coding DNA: TGTGCCAGCAGCTTGAACAGGGGTGGAGAAGAGCAGTACTTC. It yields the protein CASSLNRGGEEQYF.

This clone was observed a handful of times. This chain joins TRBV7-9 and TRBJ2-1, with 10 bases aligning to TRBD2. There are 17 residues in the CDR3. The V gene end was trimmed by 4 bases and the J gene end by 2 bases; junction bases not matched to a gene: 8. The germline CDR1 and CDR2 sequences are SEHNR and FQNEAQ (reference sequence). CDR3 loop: CASSSRRAGGPYNEQFF. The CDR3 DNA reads TGTGCCAGCAGCTCGCGTCGAGCGGGAGGGCCCTACAATGAGCAGTTCTTC.